This T cell receptor (beta chain) was identified during a study of response to subunit inactivated influenza vaccine. Remarks on this clonotype: Its specificity is unknown.

Via MiXCR, TCRdb re-called the RT-PCR reads, giving one row per CDR3 protein. The sample records roughly 700,000 distinct CDR3 sequences, around a sixth being singletons. Looked up from germline, CDR1 is SGHKS and CDR2 is YYEKEE (reference sequence). The CDR3 consists of 12 residues. Trimming left V 1 base short and J 7 bases short, with 3 bases between. Findings and limits, study-wide: The authors put forward the suggestion that each seasonal influenza vaccination may bring in only a limited number of new T cells.

The chain carries TRBV5-5 and TRBJ1-6, with no clear D. The specimen comprised PBMCs from blood, sampled approximately 13 days after vaccination. The receptor was isolated from a man between 45 and 60 years old who received an inactivated influenza vaccine. The CDR3 nucleotides read TGTGCCAGCAGCTTGCACAATTCACCCCTCCACTTT. Translating gives CASSLHNSPLHF.